This T cell receptor (beta chain) appears in the sequencing data of a study of blood T cell repertoires in COVID-19. Study overall: The samples span acute and convalescent COVID-19 from the United States, Italy and Spain. PBMCs, B-cell-depleted T cells, or T cells provided the cDNA or gDNA that made up the material.

Per the study methods: Quantification of nucleated cells was approximated via reference gene primer amplification. The repertoire was sequenced with immunoSEQ multiplex PCR; TCRdb's copy has only in-frame clones and lacks some. V and J calls and clone size are copied from that table; D and trimming were computed from the DNA. The profile shows more than 100,000 clones, about 79% of them singletons. CDR3 length: 13 amino acids. CDR1 is GTSNPN and CDR2 is SVGIG in the germline V gene (reference sequence). V was clipped by 4 bases and J by 2 bases, with 11 bases between them. This clone was seen once. This TCR was sampled from a man aged 70 or older with acute or convalescent COVID-19. Sequenced sample: peripheral blood. The chain recombines TRBV30 with TRBJ1-1; D not certain. This CDR3 reads CAWMRVFNTEAFF. The CDR3 nucleotides are TGTGCCTGGATGCGGGTATTCAACACTGAAGCTTTCTTT.